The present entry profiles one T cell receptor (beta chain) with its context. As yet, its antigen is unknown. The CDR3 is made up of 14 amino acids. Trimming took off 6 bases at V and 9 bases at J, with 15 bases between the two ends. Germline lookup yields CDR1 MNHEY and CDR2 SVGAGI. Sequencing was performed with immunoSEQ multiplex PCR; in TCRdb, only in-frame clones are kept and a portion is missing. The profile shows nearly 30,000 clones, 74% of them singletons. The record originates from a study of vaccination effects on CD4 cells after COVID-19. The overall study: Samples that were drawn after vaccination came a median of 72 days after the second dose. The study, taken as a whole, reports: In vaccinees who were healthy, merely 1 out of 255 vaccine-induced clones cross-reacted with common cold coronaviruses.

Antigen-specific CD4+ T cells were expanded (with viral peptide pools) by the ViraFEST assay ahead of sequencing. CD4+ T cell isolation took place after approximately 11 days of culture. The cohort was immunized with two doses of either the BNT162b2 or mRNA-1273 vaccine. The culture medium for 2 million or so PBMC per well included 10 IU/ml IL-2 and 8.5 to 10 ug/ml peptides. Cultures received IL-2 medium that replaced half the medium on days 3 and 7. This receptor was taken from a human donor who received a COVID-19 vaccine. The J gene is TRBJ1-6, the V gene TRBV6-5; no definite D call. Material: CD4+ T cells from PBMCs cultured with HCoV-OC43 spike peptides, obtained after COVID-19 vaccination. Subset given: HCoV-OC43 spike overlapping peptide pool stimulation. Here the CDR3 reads CASSLQPRGSPLHF. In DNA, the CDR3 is TGTGCCAGCAGCTTACAGCCCCGGGGTTCACCCCTCCACTTT.